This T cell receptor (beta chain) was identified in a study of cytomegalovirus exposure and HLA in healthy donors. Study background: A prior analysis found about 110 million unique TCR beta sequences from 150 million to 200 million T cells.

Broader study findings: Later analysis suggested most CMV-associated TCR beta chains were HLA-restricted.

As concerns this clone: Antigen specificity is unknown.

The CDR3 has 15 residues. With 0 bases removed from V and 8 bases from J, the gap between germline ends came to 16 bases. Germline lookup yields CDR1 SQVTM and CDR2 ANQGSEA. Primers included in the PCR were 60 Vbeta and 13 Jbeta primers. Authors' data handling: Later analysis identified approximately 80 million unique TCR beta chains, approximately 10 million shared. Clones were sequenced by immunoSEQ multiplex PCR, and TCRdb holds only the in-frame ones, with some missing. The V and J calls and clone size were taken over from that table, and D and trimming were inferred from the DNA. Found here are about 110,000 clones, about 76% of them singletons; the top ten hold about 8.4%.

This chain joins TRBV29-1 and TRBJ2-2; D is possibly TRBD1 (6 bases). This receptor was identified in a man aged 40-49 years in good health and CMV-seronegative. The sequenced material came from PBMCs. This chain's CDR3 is CSVEDPRQAAGELFF. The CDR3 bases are TGCAGCGTTGAAGATCCTAGACAGGCGGCTGGGGAGCTGTTTTTT.